One sample yielded the 11 T cell receptor beta chains listed below, sequenced in a study of OX40 agonist ivuxolimab in advanced cancers. Sequencing was performed with immunoSEQ multiplex PCR; in TCRdb, only in-frame clones are kept and a portion is missing. The sample has tens of thousands of clones; roughly 86% are singletons. Sequencing was performed on CD4+ or CD8+ T cells sorted from blood, taken in a trial of the OX40 agonist ivuxolimab. The receptors here all came from an adult with an advanced solid tumor such as melanoma, head and neck, liver or kidney cancer.

The chain couples TRBV7-9 to TRBJ2-7; no reliable D call. Germline lookup yields CDR1 SEHNR and CDR2 FQNEAQ (reference sequence). V was trimmed by 0 bases and J by 3 bases, leaving 6 bases between them. This CDR3 contains 13 residues. CDR3 DNA sequence: TGTGCCAGCAGCTTAGCGCAGGACTACGAGCAGTACTTC. Encoded protein: CASSLAQDYEQYF.

This clone was seen a handful of times. The V and J genes are TRBV2 and TRBJ1-1; no firm D call. Germline V lookup: CDR1 SNHLY, CDR2 FYNNEI. The CDR3 length is 12 residues. The V gene lost 5 bases and the J gene lost 0 bases, with 4 bases spanning the gap. The CDR3 nucleotides are TGTGCCAGCAGTATTATGAACACTGAAGCTTTCTTT. Its protein is CASSIMNTEAFF.

The chain uses TRBV5-1 and TRBJ2-7, with D unclear. CDR3 length: 12 amino acids. Germline CDR1 reads SGHRS; CDR2 reads YFSETQ. The ends were cut back, 0 bases at V and 5 bases at J, with 6 bases in the middle. This chain's CDR3 is CASSLVLDEQYF. The CDR3, as DNA: TGCGCCAGCAGCTTGGTTCTGGACGAGCAGTACTTC.

V and J are TRBV7-8 and TRBJ1-3; TRBD1 is a possible D gene (5 bases). The V and J ends lost 3 bases and 8 bases respectively, with 17 bases between them. CDR3 size: 15 residues. CDR1 SGHVS and CDR2 FQNEAQ come from the germline V gene. DNA of the CDR3: TGTGCCAGCAGCTTCCCCCTGGGGCAGGGCCACACCATATATTTT. It is translated as CASSFPLGQGHTIYF.

V usage is TRBV11-1 and J usage is TRBJ1-1, with 10 bases that match TRBD1. The germline CDR1 and CDR2 sequences are SGHAT and FQDESV (reference sequence). This CDR3 comprises 15 residues. After removal of 6 bases from V and 2 bases from J, the junction contained 6 bases not matched to a gene. Here the CDR3 reads CASSPDRGRNTEAFF. CDR3 DNA sequence: TGTGCCAGCAGTCCAGACAGGGGGCGAAACACTGAAGCTTTCTTT. The whole variable domain, remainder taken from reference TRBV11-1 and TRBJ1-1, is EAEVAQSPRYKITEKSQAVAFWCDPISGHATLYWYRQILGQGPELLVQFQDESVVDDSQLPKDRFSAERLKGVDSTLKIQPAELGDSAMYLCASSPDRGRNTEAFFGQGTRLTVV.

The rearrangement links TRBV5-1 to TRBJ2-3; possibly TRBD1 or TRBD2 for D (5 bases each). Germline values: CDR1 SGHRS, CDR2 YFSETQ. The CDR3 runs to 17 residues. The V end was cut by 0 bases, the J end by 1 base, with 15 bases between. CDR3 amino acids: CASSLASGLQGTDTQYF. The CDR3 DNA reads as TGCGCCAGCAGCTTGGCTTCGGGGCTACAGGGCACAGATACGCAGTATTTT.

This clone was recorded a few times. The chain joins TRBV18 to TRBJ1-1, with D unclear. Deletions cut 3 bases from V and 5 bases from J, with 13 bases between. The CDR3 has 14 residues. Germline loops: CDR1 KGHSH, CDR2 LQKENI. The CDR3 bases are TGTGCCAGCTCACCGCCTTTTCCGGGGACTGAAGCTTTCTTT. Amino acid sequence: CASSPPFPGTEAFF.

The chain recombines TRBV6-5 with TRBJ1-2; D not certain. There are 15 residues in the CDR3. With 0 bases removed from V and 5 bases from J, the gap between germline ends came to 13 bases. The germline CDR1 and CDR2 sequences are MNHEY and SVGAGI. In DNA, the CDR3 is TGTGCCAGCAGTTACTCGGGAGTATATCGATATGGCTACACCTTC. It yields the protein CASSYSGVYRYGYTF.

V and J are TRBV4-1 and TRBJ2-2; a possible D gene is TRBD2 (6 bases). CDR3 length: 17 amino acids. V gave up 2 bases and J gave up 4 bases, with 17 bases separating them. Germline CDR1 and CDR2: MGHRA and YSYEKL. This CDR3 is CASSQSAAGRVTGELFF. The CDR3 DNA is TGCGCCAGCAGCCAATCGGCGGCGGGACGGGTCACCGGGGAGCTGTTTTTT.

The genes are TRBV5-1 and TRBJ1-1; D is possibly TRBD1 (6 bases). This CDR3 contains 16 residues. The germline CDR1 and CDR2 sequences are SGHRS and YFSETQ. Trimming stripped 1 base from V and 6 bases from J, with 19 bases between. For the CDR3, the DNA is TGCGCCAGCAGCTTGAGGGACACAAGGGGTGGGTCTGAAGCTTTCTTT. Translating gives CASSLRDTRGGSEAFF.

The gene calls are TRBV7-6 and TRBJ2-3, with D unresolved. V shed 4 bases and J shed 5 bases, with 7 bases lying between them. This CDR3 has 12 amino acids. Germline lookup yields CDR1 SGHVS and CDR2 FNYEAQ. CDR3 in amino acids: CASSSNRDTQYF. For the CDR3, the DNA is TGTGCCAGCAGCTCCAACCGAGATACGCAGTATTTT.